These 18 T cell receptor beta chains share one sample of origin, sequenced in a study of CD8+ T cells in alopecia areata. RNA extraction and reverse transcription yielded cDNA as sequencing template. Some clones are missing from TCRdb's copy, which holds only in-frame ones; the method was immunoSEQ multiplex PCR. The table has over 95,000 clones, less than 60% seen once. The treatment denotes: oral pan-JAK inhibitor, 5-10 mg twice daily. The sample was CD4+ T cells sorted from blood, taken at week 24, from a patient treated with tofacitinib. These TCRs come from a human donor with alopecia areata.

CDR3 sequence (DNA): TGTGCCAGCAGTGAAGCACGTATGAGGGAGGGTGAAGCTTTCTTT. Amino acid sequence: CASSEARMREGEAFF. This chain connects TRBV2 to TRBJ1-1, with D unresolved. The V end was cut by 0 bases, the J end by 7 bases, with 15 bases between. The CDR3 loop spans 15 amino acids. The germline V gene encodes CDR1 SNHLY and CDR2 FYNNEI.

CDR3 protein: CASSLIRFEQFF. Here the CDR3 DNA reads TGCGCCAGCAGCTTGATCCGATTTGAGCAGTTCTTC. The chain recombines TRBV5-1 with TRBJ2-1; D is unresolved. Germline V gives CDR1 SGHRS, CDR2 YFSETQ. The CDR3 runs 12 residues. Trimming stripped 1 base from V and 9 bases from J, with 8 bases between. The variable domain in full, with the rest retrieved from reference TRBV5-1 and TRBJ2-1, is KAGVTQTPRYLIKTRGQQVTLSCSPISGHRSVSWYQQTPGQGLQFLFEYFSETQRNKGNFPGRFSGRQFSNSRSEMNVSTLELGDSALYLCASSLIRFEQFFGPGTRLTVL.

The V gene is TRBV7-9, the J gene TRBJ2-1, with a weak D call TRBD2 (6 bases). The V gene's germline CDR1 is SEHNR and CDR2 FQNEAQ (reference sequence). This CDR3 region has 15 residues. Trimming left V 5 bases short and J 7 bases short, with 18 bases between. DNA for the CDR3: TGTGCCAGCAGCCCTCGGGGTAGCGGTTTTAATGAGCAGTTCTTC. This codes for CASSPRGSGFNEQFF. Full variable domain (remainder filled in from reference TRBV7-9 and TRBJ2-1): DTGVSQNPRHKITKRGQNVTFRCDPISEHNRLYWYRQTLGQGPEFLTYFQNEAQLEKSRLLSDRFSAERPKGSFSTLEIQRTEQGDSAMYLCASSPRGSGFNEQFFGPGTRLTVL.

The V gene is TRBV7-9, the J gene TRBJ2-5, with D perhaps matching TRBD1 (6 bases). Germline assignment: CDR1 SEHNR and CDR2 FQNEAQ (reference sequence). There are 14 residues in the CDR3. V was pared by 3 bases and J by 3 bases, with 11 bases between. The CDR3 DNA reads TGTGCCAGCAGCTTCCGGGACATTGAAGAGACCCAGTACTTC. Residues: CASSFRDIEETQYF. Supplemented by reference TRBV7-9 and TRBJ2-5, the full variable domain reads DTGVSQNPRHKITKRGQNVTFRCDPISEHNRLYWYRQTLGQGPEFLTYFQNEAQLEKSRLLSDRFSAERPKGSFSTLEIQRTEQGDSAMYLCASSFRDIEETQYFGPGTRLLVL.

The chain uses TRBV4-3 and TRBJ2-2, with 9 bases that match TRBD1. Germline CDR1 reads LGHNA; CDR2 reads YSLEER. The CDR3 runs 14 residues. Germline trimming cut 3 bases from V and 9 bases from J; bases unmatched to any gene: 5. CDR3 sequence (DNA): TGCGCCAGCAGCCACGGGACAGGGAACAGGGAGCTGTTTTTT. It specifies CASSHGTGNRELFF.

The V and J genes are TRBV2 and TRBJ2-7, with D hard to call. Per germline, CDR1 SNHLY and CDR2 FYNNEI. V lost 5 bases to trimming and J lost 2 bases, with 7 bases between them. This CDR3 spans 12 amino acids. The CDR3 nucleotides are TGTGCCAGCAGTTCCGAAGCCTACGAGCAGTACTTC. Amino acids: CASSSEAYEQYF.

The CDR3 DNA follows: TGTGCCAGCAGTTACTCGTTGTGGGGGGAGACCCAGTACTTC. It translates to CASSYSLWGETQYF. This chain joins TRBV6-5 and TRBJ2-5; D could derive from TRBD1 or TRBD2 (5 bases each). The CDR3 runs 14 residues. Germline V gene sequence: CDR1 MNHEY, CDR2 SVGAGI. Trimming removed 0 bases from V and 5 bases from J, with 10 bases in between.

This clone was detected only a few times. V usage is TRBV5-5 and J usage is TRBJ2-5; D perhaps matches TRBD2 (6 bases). The germline V gene has CDR1 SGHKS and CDR2 YYEKEE (reference sequence). This CDR3 is 13 amino acids long. With 4 bases removed from V and 5 bases from J, the gap between germline ends came to 12 bases. CDR3 coding DNA: TGTGCCAGCAGCCTACTAGGGAGGGAGACCCAGTACTTC. Its translation: CASSLLGRETQYF.

V is TRBV25-1 and J is TRBJ1-1; the D gene is possibly TRBD1 (5 bases). The CDR3 has 11 amino acids. Germline CDR1 and CDR2: MGHDK and SYGVNS. The V end lost 6 bases, the J end lost 5 bases, and 7 bases lay between the germline ends. The CDR3 sequence: CASSDRTEAFF. The CDR3 nucleotides are TGTGCCAGCAGCGACAGAACTGAAGCTTTCTTT.

This clone was counted a single time. V usage is TRBV6-1 and J usage is TRBJ1-5; D is ambiguous. The length of the CDR3 is 13 residues. Germline loops: CDR1 MNHNS, CDR2 SASEGT. The V end was cut by 5 bases, the J end by 4 bases, with 9 bases between. The CDR3 region is CASSWEKNQPQHF. The CDR3 DNA reads as TGTGCCAGCAGTTGGGAGAAGAATCAGCCCCAGCATTTT.

This clone occurred a few times. This chain uses TRBV29-1 with TRBJ2-5; D is possibly TRBD1 (7 bases). Per germline, CDR1 SQVTM and CDR2 ANQGSEA. The CDR3 consists of 14 residues. Trimming removed 7 bases from V and 4 bases from J, with 19 bases in between. This chain's CDR3 is CSADYRQGGETQYF. In DNA, the CDR3 is TGCAGCGCTGACTACAGACAGGGAGGAGAGACCCAGTACTTC.

This chain links TRBV5-1 with TRBJ1-1; the D gene is possibly TRBD1 (6 bases). The CDR3 covers 16 residues. With 0 bases removed from V and 2 bases from J, the gap between germline ends came to 14 bases. CDR1 SGHRS and CDR2 YFSETQ come from the germline V gene. The CDR3 coding sequence is TGCGCCAGCAGCTTGGTGCCAGGGGCCGATAACACTGAAGCTTTCTTT. Its protein is CASSLVPGADNTEAFF.

The V call is TRBV5-1, the J call TRBJ1-6; a weak D match, TRBD1 (6 bases). V was shortened by 0 bases and J by 10 bases, with 11 bases between the two germline ends. Germline V gives CDR1 SGHRS, CDR2 YFSETQ. The CDR3 runs 14 residues. CDR3 protein: CASSLDRESSPLHF. The CDR3 bases are TGCGCCAGCAGCTTGGACAGGGAATCATCACCCCTCCACTTT.

This chain uses TRBV7-6 with TRBJ2-2; either TRBD1 or TRBD2 may fit D (7 bases each). Per the germline V gene, CDR1 is SGHVS and CDR2 is FNYEAQ. This CDR3 comprises 15 residues. Trimming took off 6 bases at V and 6 bases at J, with 17 bases between the two ends. DNA for the CDR3: TGTGCCAGCAGGACCAGGGGGGGAATGGCCGGGGAGCTGTTTTTT. It codes for CASRTRGGMAGELFF.

This sequence joins TRBV5-4 and TRBJ2-5, with TRBD1 as a possible D gene (5 bases). The CDR3 has 13 amino acids. CDR1 is SGHNT, CDR2 YYREEE, per germline (reference sequence). V lost 2 bases to trimming and J lost 10 bases, with 15 bases between them. CDR3 nucleotide sequence: TGTGCCAGCAGCTTCGGATTAGGGGTGGACCAGTACTTC. It translates to CASSFGLGVDQYF.

The genes are TRBV29-1 and TRBJ2-3; TRBD2 agrees at 11 bases. CDR3 length: 15 amino acids. Trimming took 4 bases from V and 0 from J; bases not matched to a gene: 3. Looked up from germline, CDR1 is SQVTM and CDR2 is ANQGSEA. CDR3 residues: CSVGLAGRSTDTQYF. The CDR3, as DNA: TGCAGCGTTGGACTAGCGGGAAGGAGCACAGATACGCAGTATTTT.

The J gene is TRBJ2-3, the V gene TRBV2, with a possible D match to TRBD1 (5 bases). The CDR3 runs 15 residues. Germline-derived CDR1 and CDR2 are SNHLY and FYNNEI. The germline V and J ends were trimmed by 4 bases and 0 bases, with 11 bases remaining between them. CDR3 residues: CASSAARGSTDTQYF. CDR3 coding DNA: TGTGCCAGCAGTGCGGCTAGGGGTAGCACAGATACGCAGTATTTT.

In DNA, the CDR3 is TGCGCCAGCAGCTTGGAGCCCTACGAGCAGTACTTC. Translation: CASSLEPYEQYF. The chain recombines TRBV5-1 with TRBJ2-7; the D is unclear. The length of the CDR3 is 12 residues. Germline assignment: CDR1 SGHRS and CDR2 YFSETQ. V lost 0 bases to trimming and J lost 2 bases, with 3 bases between them.